These T cell receptor beta chains were read from a single sample in a study of monozygotic twins with inflammatory bowel disease. TCRdb reprocessed the 5' RACE reads, keeping one entry per CDR3 protein, no DNA. Recorded here are about 140,000 distinct CDR3 sequences; the top ten clones represent more than 1%. Material: blood. All receptors come from a human donor with ulcerative colitis or Crohn's disease, or a healthy co-twin of an affected twin (not recorded which). The CDR3 runs from the conserved cysteine through the conserved F or W.

V: TRBV2; J: TRBJ2-2; CDR3: CASEDDANTGELFF
V: TRBV11-2; J: TRBJ2-1; CDR3: CASSLVTSGAYNEQFF
V: TRBV29-1; J: TRBJ1-1; CDR3: CSVEDHRRAPEAFF
V: TRBV5-1; J: TRBJ1-1; CDR3: CASNTDMNTEAFF
V: TRBV7-2; J: TRBJ2-7; CDR3: CASSYEGGPYEQYF
V: TRBV9; J: TRBJ1-5; CDR3: CASSDVGNQPQHF
V: TRBV18; J: TRBJ1-6; CDR3: CASSPRTGDLEPLHF
V: TRBV6-2/TRBV6-3; J: TRBJ1-5; CDR3: CASSQGASNQPQHF
V: TRBV20-1; J: TRBJ2-1; CDR3: CSARDGRSGRTDEQFF
V: TRBV20-1; J: TRBJ1-5; CDR3: CSASNGLQPQHF
V: TRBV5-1; J: TRBJ1-2; CDR3: CASSVTGGDGGYTF
V: TRBV18; J: TRBJ1-1; CDR3: CASSPPVSGEAFF
V: TRBV15; J: TRBJ1-1; CDR3: CATGRGGPNTEAFF
V: TRBV4-3; J: TRBJ2-3; CDR3: CASSQKRRESTDTQYF
V: TRBV12-3/TRBV12-4; J: TRBJ1-3; CDR3: CASSFNLKGNTIYF
V: TRBV7-9; J: TRBJ2-1; CDR3: CASSKPAGGSYNEQFF
V: TRBV28; J: TRBJ2-4; CDR3: CASSSLVVKNIQYF
V: TRBV5-1; J: TRBJ2-1; CDR3: CASSLADYNEQFF
V: TRBV19; J: TRBJ1-1; CDR3: CASSIPGRVNTEAFF
V: TRBV7-3; J: TRBJ2-3; CDR3: CASSPQSKSTGGRDTQYF
V: TRBV12-3/TRBV12-4; J: TRBJ1-1; CDR3: CASSLRPGGTEAFF
V: TRBV7-9; J: TRBJ2-5; CDR3: CASSLALTLLQETQYF
V: TRBV20-1; J: TRBJ2-7; CDR3: CSARGDRGWAEQYF
V: TRBV11-3; J: TRBJ2-3; CDR3: CASSPQGIGTDTQYF
V: TRBV5-1; J: TRBJ1-5; CDR3: CASSFAGRLGQPQHF
V: TRBV30; J: TRBJ2-3; CDR3: CGFSGSGADTQYF
V: TRBV25-1; J: TRBJ2-7; CDR3: CASHAESQSLYEQYF
V: TRBV7-3; J: TRBJ2-1; CDR3: CASSPRTGGIYNEQFF
V: TRBV5-1; J: TRBJ2-7; CDR3: CASSPTSGEKYF
V: TRBV6-5; J: TRBJ2-1; CDR3: CASIWTSGRGGNEQFF
V: TRBV5-4; J: TRBJ2-2; CDR3: CASSPQLASANTGELFF
V: TRBV29-1; J: TRBJ2-7; CDR3: CSVEGWLAGDYEQYF
V: TRBV27; J: TRBJ1-4; CDR3: CASSLSKGRHEKLFF
V: TRBV29-1; J: TRBJ2-3; CDR3: CSVGGQNTDTQYF
V: TRBV9; J: TRBJ1-4; CDR3: CASSPGRGSGEKLFF
V: TRBV5-1; J: TRBJ2-1; CDR3: CASSLGGSSYNEQFF
V: TRBV5-4; J: TRBJ2-5; CDR3: CASSSVAGSGKETQYF
V: TRBV10-3; J: TRBJ2-7; CDR3: CATSRANEQYF